This T cell receptor (beta chain) was observed in a study of shared clonotypes between healthy human individuals. About the study: Donors had three CD4 naive, three CD4 memory, two CD8 naive and one CD8 memory plate apiece.

Selected positively for CCR7 and CD45RO-negative, naive CD8 cells excluded terminally differentiated effector memory CD45RA+ cells. The junction had 4 bases not matched to a gene; V was cut back by 4 bases and J by 6 bases. In germline, CDR1 is KGHSY, CDR2 FQNENV. The CDR3 runs to 14 residues. TCRdb's copy holds only in-frame clones and misses some; the assay was immunoSEQ multiplex PCR. There are millions of clones in the sample; 85% to 95% occur only once, and more than 1.5% lies in the top ten. This clone was picked up one time. No antigen is known for it. Regarding the study as a whole: Rarefaction curves obtained for sorted subsets showed sequencing incomplete despite large depth. It was observed that approximately 5% of naive CD4 clonotypes were shared across a handful of donors.

The source material was naive CD8+ T cells from PBMCs. The origin of this receptor is a man aged 18-30 years in good health. Some clones in this sample may be carry-over from other donors' samples. This chain connects TRBV16 to TRBJ2-1, with 9 nucleotides matching TRBD1. The CDR3, as DNA: TGTGCCAGCAGCCCGGGACAGGGTTTCAATGAGCAGTTCTTC. Residues: CASSPGQGFNEQFF. Combining the CDR3 with reference TRBV16 and TRBJ2-1 gives the whole variable domain GEEVAQTPKHLVRGEGQKAKLYCAPIKGHSYVFWYQQVLKNEFKFLISFQNENVFDETGMPKERFSAKCLPNSPCSLEIQATKLEDSAVYFCASSPGQGFNEQFFGPGTRLTVL.